The rows below give T cell receptor beta chains drawn from one sample of a study of T cell responses to AZD1222 COVID-19 vaccine. Only in-frame clones appear in the TCRdb table, and some are missing; sequencing was by immunoSEQ multiplex PCR. The sample contains 85,000 to 100,000 clones, approximately 92% of which appear only once. The sample consisted of peripheral blood, taken on day 0 of AZD1222 vaccination. The receptor source for this set is an adult in good health. CDR3s include the opening cysteine and the closing phenylalanine or tryptophan. D genes are given only for firm matches. Size is stated for part of the rows, as once, few or many counts, or as a class when the clone is expanded.

>TRBV13|-|-|TRBJ2-1
TGTGCCAGCAGCAACGGGGGCGGGGGCGGACATGAGCAGTTCTTC
CASSNGGGGGHEQFF
>TRBV7-9|-|TRBD1|TRBJ2-3
TGTGCCAGCAGTCATGACAGGGAAGATACGCAGTATTTT
CASSHDREDTQYF
>TRBV4-1|-|-|TRBJ1-1
TGCGCCAGCAGCCAAGTGGTTGTACGGAGGAACACTGAAGCTTTCTTT
CASSQVVVRRNTEAFF
>TRBV7-7|-|-|TRBJ2-1
TGTGCTAGCAGCTCAGCGGTGGGGAGCTCCTACAATGAGCAGTTCTTC
CASSSAVGSSYNEQFF
>TRBV10-3|-|-|TRBJ2-7
TGTGCCATCAGTGGAGCGGACGGCTCCTACGAGCAGTACTTC
CAISGADGSYEQYF
>TRBV24-1|-|-|TRBJ1-2
TGTGCCACCAGTGACCCAGGCAGAGCTAACTATGGCTACACCTTC
CATSDPGRANYGYTF
>TRBV7-9|once|-|TRBJ2-4
TGTGCCAGCAGCTTAGGCCAGGGACCCTCTACGGCCAAAAACATTCAGTACTTC
CASSLGQGPSTAKNIQYF
>TRBV7-9|-|TRBD1|TRBJ2-3
TGTGCCAGCAGCTCCGGACAGGGGAGGACAGATACGCAGTATTTT
CASSSGQGRTDTQYF
>TRBV5-1|-|-|TRBJ2-7
TGCGCCAGCAGCTTGGGGCTAGCGAGCTACGAGCAGTACTTC
CASSLGLASYEQYF
>TRBV15|-|TRBD1|TRBJ1-5
TGTGCCACCAGCAGCGGGACAGGGGGCAATCAGCCCCAGCATTTT
CATSSGTGGNQPQHF
>TRBV2|-|-|TRBJ1-1
TGTGCCACTATCTACGGGGTGGGGACTGAAGCTTTCTTT
CATIYGVGTEAFF